Each of the 30 T cell receptor beta chains below was sequenced from the same sample in a study of cytomegalovirus exposure and HLA in healthy donors. PCR was performed using 60 Vbeta and 13 Jbeta primers. Assay: immunoSEQ multiplex PCR; the TCRdb copy retains only in-frame clones and omits some. The sample comprises some 130,000 clones, around 80% of which are singletons, and under 3.5% rests with the top ten. Specimen: PBMCs. These receptors all stem from a man aged 45-60 years in good health and CMV-seronegative.

This clone was recorded only once. The rearrangement joins TRBV5-1 to TRBJ1-5; weak D call: TRBD1 (5 bases). The CDR3 is 16 amino acids. CDR1 and CDR2 from the germline V gene are SGHRS and YFSETQ. The V end lost 3 bases, the J end lost 0 bases, and 13 bases lay between the germline ends. CDR3 protein: CASSWGTADSNQPQHF. For the CDR3, the DNA is TGCGCCAGCAGCTGGGGGACTGCGGATAGCAATCAGCCCCAGCATTTT.

This CDR3 is CASSQDRVPGNTIYF. The CDR3 region has the DNA TGCGCCAGCAGCCAAGACAGGGTACCTGGAAACACCATATATTTT. This chain joins TRBV4-1 and TRBJ1-3; the D gene is possibly TRBD1 (5 bases). CDR1 is MGHRA, CDR2 YSYEKL, per germline. This CDR3 spans 15 amino acids. Trimming removed 0 bases from V and 2 bases from J, with 8 bases in between.

CDR3 sequence reads: CASSLVYTGEITYEQYF. The CDR3 bases are TGTGCCAGCAGCTTGGTCTACACAGGGGAGATAACCTACGAGCAGTACTTC. This sequence joins TRBV5-6 and TRBJ2-7; the match to TRBD1 covers 7 bases. V lost 0 bases to trimming and J lost 2 bases; unmatched junction nucleotides: 11. The CDR3 covers 17 residues. The germline gives CDR1 SGHDT, CDR2 YYEEEE.

The V and J genes are TRBV15 and TRBJ1-3; the D gene is possibly TRBD1 (6 bases). V lost 0 bases and J 0 bases, leaving 18 bases between the germline ends. This CDR3 is 19 amino acids long. Germline values: CDR1 LNHNV, CDR2 YYDKDF (reference sequence). In nucleotides, the CDR3 is TGTGCCACCAGCAGAGATTACGTGGGGGCAGCTCGCTCTGGAAACACCATATATTTT. Translation: CATSRDYVGAARSGNTIYF.

V is TRBV28 and J is TRBJ2-5; the match to TRBD1 covers 7 bases. The CDR3 is made up of 15 amino acids. Trimming removed 4 bases from V and 3 bases from J; junction bases left unmatched: 8. From germline, CDR1 is MDHEN and CDR2 SYDVKM. CDR3 sequence: CASSSQGTAKETQYF. DNA for the CDR3: TGTGCCAGCAGTTCGCAAGGGACAGCCAAAGAGACCCAGTACTTC.

The rearrangement joins TRBV6-1 to TRBJ1-1; D call uncertain. In germline, CDR1 is MNHNS, CDR2 SASEGT. Trimming took off 4 bases at V and 6 bases at J, with 15 bases between the two ends. This CDR3 region has 14 residues. The CDR3 coding sequence is TGTGCCAGCAGTGTTGAGGTTGTGACTGCTGAAGCTTTCTTT. This sequence encodes CASSVEVVTAEAFF.

The rearrangement uses TRBV19 and TRBJ2-1; TRBD2 agrees at 15 bases. The CDR3 contains 15 residues. The ends lost 6 bases at V and 7 bases at J; junction bases unmatched: 4. Germline V gene data show CDR1 as LNHDA and CDR2 as SQIVND (reference sequence). The chain's CDR3 is CASRGLAGGRNEQFF. CDR3 coding DNA: TGTGCCAGTAGAGGACTAGCGGGGGGGCGGAATGAGCAGTTCTTC.

The gene calls are TRBV19 and TRBJ2-5; 9 bases align to TRBD2. This CDR3 has 16 residues. V was pared by 3 bases and J by 0 bases, with 5 bases of the junction left unmatched. In germline, CDR1 is LNHDA, CDR2 SQIVND (reference sequence). The CDR3 loop reads CASSISGGRYQETQYF. DNA for the CDR3: TGTGCCAGTAGTATTAGCGGGGGCCGGTACCAAGAGACCCAGTACTTC.

The table lists this clone with a count of one. The DNA for the CDR3 is TGTGCCTGGAGTGCGACAGGGACTGAAGCTTTCTTT. Protein: CAWSATGTEAFF. J is TRBJ1-1 and V is TRBV30; TRBD1 agrees at 7 bases. This CDR3 spans 12 amino acids. V shed 1 base and J 5 bases; nucleotides not matched to a gene: 1. The germline CDR1 and CDR2 sequences are GTSNPN and SVGIG (reference sequence).

This sequence joins TRBV7-9 and TRBJ1-1; TRBD1 might be the D (6 bases). The CDR3 is 16 amino acids. Trimming took off 4 bases at V and 1 base at J, with 16 bases between the two ends. Germline V CDR1 and CDR2: SEHNR, FQNEAQ (reference sequence). CDR3 nucleotides: TGTGCCAGCAGCTACAGCGGGGGGCCCCCGAACACTGAAGCTTTCTTT. Its translation is CASSYSGGPPNTEAFF.

This chain connects TRBV30 to TRBJ1-6; 7 bases fit TRBD1. Germline V lookup: CDR1 GTSNPN, CDR2 SVGIG (reference sequence). J lost 4 bases, V lost 2 bases, and 5 bases had no gene match. The length of the CDR3 is 15 residues. The CDR3 sequence is CAWSYPGQYNSPLHF. CDR3 nucleotide sequence: TGTGCCTGGAGTTACCCGGGACAGTATAATTCACCCCTCCACTTT.

This sequence joins TRBV6-1 and TRBJ2-7, with 11 bases identical to TRBD1. V shed 5 bases, J shed 4 bases, and the junction held 7 bases outside the gene matches. The germline V gene has CDR1 MNHNS and CDR2 SASEGT. This CDR3 is 15 amino acids long. The CDR3 region has the DNA TGTGCCAGCAGTCTACCCCGGGACAGGGGGTACGAGCAGTACTTC. This sequence encodes CASSLPRDRGYEQYF.

J is TRBJ2-7 and V is TRBV5-1; TRBD2 is a possible D gene (5 bases). V lost 0 bases, J lost 6 bases, and 10 bases lay in between. CDR3 size: 13 residues. The V gene's germline CDR1 is SGHRS and CDR2 YFSETQ. The CDR3 here is CASSLAGRSEQYF. CDR3 sequence (DNA): TGCGCCAGCAGCTTGGCGGGAAGAAGCGAGCAGTACTTC.

This chain uses TRBV6-5 with TRBJ1-6; D possibly corresponds to TRBD1 (5 bases). V was cut by 0 bases and J by 11 bases, with 14 bases left in between. CDR3 length equals 15 residues. Germline V lookup: CDR1 MNHEY, CDR2 SVGAGI. CDR3 DNA sequence: TGTGCCAGCAGTTACTCGGGGAAGGGGTCGGCACCCCTCCACTTT. This codes for CASSYSGKGSAPLHF.

This clone has just a few counts. The genes are TRBV7-8 and TRBJ2-5; 8 bases line up with TRBD1. The CDR3 extends over 14 amino acids. Trimming cost V 3 bases and J 4 bases; bases outside gene matches: 4. CDR1 and CDR2 from the germline V gene are SGHVS and FQNEAQ. The CDR3 loop is CASSFQGAGETQYF. Here the CDR3 DNA reads TGTGCCAGCAGCTTTCAGGGGGCGGGAGAGACCCAGTACTTC.

The chain joins TRBV30 to TRBJ2-5; 8 positions agree with TRBD2. CDR3 length: 16 amino acids. V trimming: 2 bases; J trimming: 2 bases; junction bases outside the gene matches: 10. Germline V lookup: CDR1 GTSNPN, CDR2 SVGIG (reference sequence). CDR3 amino acids: CAWSFPLTGGQETQYF. In DNA form, the CDR3 reads TGTGCCTGGAGTTTCCCTTTGACGGGGGGGCAAGAGACCCAGTACTTC.

The chain employs TRBV5-6 and TRBJ2-3; a possible D gene is TRBD1 (6 bases). The length of the CDR3 is 15 residues. Per the germline V gene, CDR1 is SGHDT and CDR2 is YYEEEE. Trimming removed 3 bases at V and 3 bases at J, with 14 bases between. The CDR3 DNA reads as TGTGCCAGCAGCTACCCGCCCACAGGGACAGATACGCAGTATTTT. This encodes CASSYPPTGTDTQYF.

This chain uses TRBV19 with TRBJ2-2, with 8 bases fitting TRBD1. This CDR3 comprises 16 residues. The germline CDR1 and CDR2 sequences are LNHDA and SQIVND (reference sequence). Unmatched junction bases numbered 9, after V lost 4 bases and J lost 5 bases. The CDR3 is CASSTGGPGRTGELFF. DNA for the CDR3: TGTGCCAGTAGTACAGGGGGCCCAGGGAGGACCGGGGAGCTGTTTTTT. The variable domain in full, completed from reference TRBV19 and TRBJ2-2, reads DGGITQSPKYLFRKEGQNVTLSCEQNLNHDAMYWYRQDPGQGLRLIYYSQIVNDFQKGDIAEGYSVSREKKESFPLTVTSAQKNPTAFYLCASSTGGPGRTGELFFGEGSRLTVL.

The genes are TRBV12-5 and TRBJ1-6, with D possibly being TRBD1 (6 bases). Germline assignment: CDR1 LGHNT and CDR2 FRNRAP. Trimming cost V 9 bases and J 8 bases, with 23 bases left between them. The CDR3 totals 16 residues. The CDR3 loop reads CASQNSHGGRYSPLHF. CDR3 DNA sequence: TGTGCTAGCCAGAACTCTCACGGGGGGCGGTATTCACCCCTCCACTTT. Filled out from reference TRBV12-5 and TRBJ1-6, the complete variable domain reads DARVTQTPRHKVTEMGQEVTMRCQPILGHNTVFWYRQTMMQGLELLAYFRNRAPLDDSGMPKDRFSAEMPDATLATLKIQPSEPRDSAVYFCASQNSHGGRYSPLHFGNGTRLTVT.

The rearrangement links TRBV2 to TRBJ2-4, with D perhaps TRBD2 (6 bases). V was shortened by 5 bases and J by 3 bases, with 8 bases between the two germline ends. The CDR3 loop spans 13 amino acids. From germline, CDR1 is SNHLY and CDR2 FYNNEI. The DNA for the CDR3 is TGTGCCAGCAGTTACGGGGGCAAAAACATTCAGTACTTC. Protein sequence: CASSYGGKNIQYF. Looking up the rest from reference TRBV2 and TRBJ2-4 gives the full variable domain: EPEVTQTPSHQVTQMGQEVILRCVPISNHLYFYWYRQILGQKVEFLVSFYNNEISEKSEIFDDQFSVERPDGSNFTLKIRSTKLEDSAMYFCASSYGGKNIQYFGAGTRLSVL.

V and J are TRBV18 and TRBJ1-5; a weak D match, TRBD1 (5 bases). V lost 3 bases and J 5 bases, leaving 11 bases between the germline ends. The CDR3 has 14 residues. Germline-derived CDR1 and CDR2 are KGHSH and LQKENI. This chain's CDR3 is CASSPGGADQPQHF. As DNA, the CDR3 is TGTGCCAGCTCACCGGGAGGGGCTGATCAGCCCCAGCATTTT.

The CDR3 loop is CASSPRLAGEDNEQFF. Here the CDR3 DNA reads TGTGCCAGCTCACCCCGACTAGCGGGGGAGGACAATGAGCAGTTCTTC. The V call is TRBV18, the J call TRBJ2-1, with 12 bases aligning to TRBD2. Germline loops: CDR1 KGHSH, CDR2 LQKENI. The J segment lost 5 bases and the V segment lost 3 bases, leaving 5 bases of the junction unmatched. This CDR3 is 16 amino acids long.

This clone was found a few times. The genes are TRBV13 and TRBJ2-3, with TRBD2 matching 9 bases. The CDR3 loop spans 16 amino acids. V gave up 3 bases and J gave up 6 bases; unmatched junction bases: 10. CDR1 is PRHDT, CDR2 FYEKMQ, per germline (reference sequence). The CDR3 is CASSFLTSGLVDTQYF. Here the CDR3 DNA reads TGTGCCAGCAGCTTTCTGACTAGCGGACTGGTGGATACGCAGTATTTT. The entire variable domain, with the rest obtained from reference TRBV13 and TRBJ2-3, is as follows: AAGVIQSPRHLIKEKRETATLKCYPIPRHDTVYWYQQGPGQDPQFLISFYEKMQSDKGSIPDRFSAQQFSDYHSELNMSSLELGDSALYFCASSFLTSGLVDTQYFGPGTRLTVL.

The chain links TRBV23-1 to TRBJ2-7, with D maybe TRBD1 (6 bases). TRBV23-1 is assigned to the ORF class and has an uncertain function. The CDR3 loop spans 14 amino acids. Trimming removed 0 bases at V and 5 bases at J, with 11 bases between. The CDR3 nucleotides are TGCGCCAGCAGTCAATCGTGCAGGGGACACGAGCAGTACTTC. Protein product: CASSQSCRGHEQYF.

This sequence joins TRBV6-5 and TRBJ1-5, with D perhaps TRBD1 (5 bases). Germline assignment: CDR1 MNHEY and CDR2 SVGAGI. Between the trimmed V and J ends, which lost 2 bases and 5 bases, there was a span of 10 bases. This CDR3 region has 14 residues. The CDR3 nucleotides read TGTGCCAGCAGTTACGGGGCTGGGGATCAGCCCCAGCATTTT. Protein sequence: CASSYGAGDQPQHF.

The chain has TRBV6-6 and TRBJ2-7; D is uncertain. The V and J ends lost 6 bases and 3 bases respectively, with 6 bases between them. The CDR3 has 11 amino acids. Germline lookup yields CDR1 MNHNY and CDR2 SVGAGI (reference sequence). In DNA form, the CDR3 reads TGTGCCAGCAGAGAACACTACGAGCAGTACTTC. It yields the protein CASREHYEQYF.

V gene TRBV27 combines with J gene TRBJ1-1, with D maybe TRBD1 (5 bases). The V gene lost 6 bases and the J gene lost 5 bases, with 16 bases spanning the gap. Germline-derived CDR1 and CDR2 are MNHEY and SMNVEV (reference sequence). The CDR3 loop spans 14 amino acids. The DNA for the CDR3 is TGTGCCAGCAGCCCTCAGGGTAGTCTTACTGAAGCTTTCTTT. This sequence encodes CASSPQGSLTEAFF.

V and J are TRBV2 and TRBJ1-2, with TRBD1 matching over 9 bases. V lost 6 bases and J lost 2; bases outside the gene matches: 7. The length of the CDR3 is 15 residues. Germline CDR1 SNHLY, CDR2 FYNNEI. The CDR3 sequence is CASREGTGRNYGYTF. Here the CDR3 DNA reads TGTGCCAGCAGGGAGGGGACAGGGAGGAACTATGGCTACACCTTC. Filled out from reference TRBV2 and TRBJ1-2, the complete variable domain reads EPEVTQTPSHQVTQMGQEVILRCVPISNHLYFYWYRQILGQKVEFLVSFYNNEISEKSEIFDDQFSVERPDGSNFTLKIRSTKLEDSAMYFCASREGTGRNYGYTFGSGTRLTVV.

This rearrangement joins TRBV11-3 to TRBJ2-1, with no clear D. Germline V gene data show CDR1 as SGHNT and CDR2 as YENEEA. The CDR3 loop spans 12 amino acids. Trimming cost V 5 bases and J 9 bases, with 11 bases left between them. The CDR3 nucleotides are TGTGCCAGCAGCGTTGGAGTTGGTGAGCAGTTCTTC. Residues: CASSVGVGEQFF.

This clone was recorded only once. The junction departs from the called germline gene at one end, perhaps through a read error. CDR3 amino acids: CASSLGAGVPTDTQYF. DNA for the CDR3: TGTGCTAGCAGCTTAGGAGCGGGGGTCCCCACAGATACGCAGTATTTT. The rearrangement uses TRBV7-7 and TRBJ2-3; 8 nucleotides match TRBD2. The CDR3 has 16 amino acids. Per germline, CDR1 SSHAT and CDR2 FNYEAQ (reference sequence).